One sample yielded the 29 T cell receptor beta chains listed below, sequenced in a study of cytomegalovirus exposure and HLA in healthy donors. PCR employed 60 Vbeta and 13 Jbeta primers. The data were produced by immunoSEQ multiplex PCR, yet TCRdb's version contains in-frame clones alone and is incomplete. The sample has about 300,000 clones; more than 80% are singletons. The sequencing sample was made of PBMCs. Receptors were obtained from a man aged 35-49 years in good health and CMV-seropositive.

This clone has more than one count but fewer than ten. V and J are TRBV7-9 and TRBJ1-1; no reliable D call. The CDR3 has 14 amino acids. The germline CDR1 and CDR2 sequences are SEHNR and FQNEAQ (reference sequence). V was pared by 3 bases and J by 4 bases, with 12 bases between. The CDR3 region is CASSFREVSTEAFF. CDR3 nucleotide sequence: TGTGCCAGCAGCTTCCGGGAAGTTAGCACTGAAGCTTTCTTT.

The table lists this clone with a count of one. This chain connects TRBV29-1 to TRBJ2-3; maybe TRBD2 (6 bases). Per germline, CDR1 SQVTM and CDR2 ANQGSEA. Trimming removed 5 bases from V and 1 base from J, with 16 bases in between. The CDR3 contains 15 residues. In nucleotides, the CDR3 is TGCAGCGTTTGGTTCCGGGAGATGGGCACAGATACGCAGTATTTT. Protein product: CSVWFREMGTDTQYF.

This clone was found a few times. The chain is built from TRBV28 and TRBJ1-1, with TRBD1 matching over 7 bases. The CDR3 consists of 14 residues. CDR1 and CDR2 (germline): MDHEN, SYDVKM. Trimming at V came to 5 bases and at J to 4 bases, leaving 7 bases not matched to a gene. CDR3 residues: CASSPGQRGTEAFF. Here the CDR3 DNA reads TGTGCCAGCAGTCCGGGACAGAGGGGCACTGAAGCTTTCTTT. Full variable domain (rest looked up from reference TRBV28 and TRBJ1-1): DVKVTQSSRYLVKRTGEKVFLECVQDMDHENMFWYRQDPGLGLRLIYFSYDVKMKEKGDIPEGYSVSREKKERFSLILESASTNQTSMYLCASSPGQRGTEAFFGQGTRLTVV.

CDR3 in DNA: TGTGCCAGCAGCTTCGGGGGACAGTCCTACGAGCAGTACTTC. This translates into CASSFGGQSYEQYF. The rearrangement uses TRBV5-8 and TRBJ2-7, with D perhaps matching TRBD1 (7 bases). This CDR3 has 14 residues. CDR1 is SGHTS and CDR2 is YDEGEE in the germline V gene. V lost 2 bases and J 1 base, leaving 10 bases between the germline ends. The full variable domain, its missing parts supplied by reference TRBV5-8 and TRBJ2-7, is EAGVTQSPTHLIKTRGQQATLRCSPISGHTSVYWYQQALGLGLQFLLWYDEGEERNRGNFPPRFSGRQFPNYSSELNVNALELEDSALYLCASSFGGQSYEQYFGPGTRLTVT.

This clone was seen more than once but under ten times. The chain recombines TRBV28 with TRBJ2-1, with 10 bases that match TRBD2. V shed 6 bases, J shed 4 bases, and the junction held 12 bases outside the gene matches. The germline gives CDR1 MDHEN, CDR2 SYDVKM. This CDR3 has 17 residues. In nucleotides, the CDR3 is TGTGCCAGCAGCCCGCCCGCCGGACTAGCGGTATACAATGAGCAGTTCTTC. It is translated as CASSPPAGLAVYNEQFF. Looking up the rest from reference TRBV28 and TRBJ2-1 gives the full variable domain: DVKVTQSSRYLVKRTGEKVFLECVQDMDHENMFWYRQDPGLGLRLIYFSYDVKMKEKGDIPEGYSVSREKKERFSLILESASTNQTSMYLCASSPPAGLAVYNEQFFGPGTRLTVL.

CDR3 protein: CASSLHRESYNEQFF. The CDR3 nucleotides read TGTGCCAGCAGTTTGCACAGGGAGTCCTACAATGAGCAGTTCTTC. The V call is TRBV27, the J call TRBJ2-1, with D maybe TRBD1 (6 bases). Germline V lookup: CDR1 MNHEY, CDR2 SMNVEV (reference sequence). V was trimmed by 3 bases and J by 1 base, leaving 10 bases between them. The CDR3 is 15 residues long.

This clone has a handful of counts. This CDR3 is also generated by other DNA sequences in the sample. V and J are TRBV7-6 and TRBJ2-2, with D maybe TRBD2 (5 bases). The CDR3 has 15 amino acids. Per germline, CDR1 SGHVS and CDR2 FNYEAQ. V was cut by 1 base and J by 5 bases, with 11 bases left in between. CDR3 sequence: CASSLVLAGTGELFF. As DNA, the CDR3 is TGTGCCAGCAGCTTAGTGCTAGCCGGGACCGGGGAGCTGTTTTTT.

The chain combines TRBV9 with TRBJ1-4, with D unresolved. Deletions cut 5 bases from V and 2 bases from J, with 10 bases between. Per germline, CDR1 SGDLS and CDR2 YYNGEE. There are 14 residues in the CDR3. CDR3 sequence reads: CASSGGQTNEKLFF. DNA of the CDR3: TGTGCCAGCAGTGGAGGGCAGACTAATGAAAAACTGTTTTTT.

The J gene is TRBJ1-2, the V gene TRBV5-1; a possible D gene is TRBD1 (6 bases). Trimming cost V 0 bases and J 4 bases, with 19 bases left between them. Germline V lookup: CDR1 SGHRS, CDR2 YFSETQ. The CDR3 length is 17 residues. The CDR3 region is CASSLDETGPLGYGYTF. Here the CDR3 DNA reads TGCGCCAGCAGCTTGGACGAGACAGGCCCTTTAGGCTATGGCTACACCTTC.

The gene calls are TRBV7-6 and TRBJ1-2; tentative D call: TRBD1 (6 bases). Germline CDR1 and CDR2: SGHVS and FNYEAQ. Trimming stripped 5 bases from V and 3 bases from J, with 10 bases between. CDR3 length equals 13 residues. CDR3 residues: CASSPQGHYGYTF. DNA of the CDR3: TGTGCCAGCAGCCCACAGGGCCACTATGGCTACACCTTC.

This clone was seen a single time. The chain is built from TRBV25-1 and TRBJ2-1, with D possibly being TRBD2 (6 bases). Trimming shortened V by 2 bases and J by 7 bases, and 18 bases separated the two germline ends. Germline loops: CDR1 MGHDK, CDR2 SYGVNS. The CDR3 is 16 amino acids. CDR3 residues: CASSEPQGRDLNEQFF. DNA for the CDR3: TGTGCCAGCAGTGAACCGCAGGGTCGGGACTTGAATGAGCAGTTCTTC.

This chain joins TRBV9 and TRBJ2-7; 11 nucleotides agree with TRBD2. The CDR3 sequence is 16 residues long. CDR1 and CDR2 (germline): SGDLS, YYNGEE. The ends lost 4 bases at V and 2 bases at J; junction bases unmatched: 8. The CDR3 DNA follows: TGTGCCAGCAGCCCAAGAGGGACTAGCGGACCCTACGAGCAGTACTTC. This sequence encodes CASSPRGTSGPYEQYF.

V and J are TRBV7-8 and TRBJ1-5; no definite D call. The V and J ends lost 5 bases and 1 base respectively, with 9 bases between them. Germline CDR1 is SGHVS and CDR2 is FQNEAQ. The CDR3 consists of 14 residues. The CDR3 loop is CASSPPGSNQPQHF. The CDR3 region has the DNA TGTGCCAGCAGCCCCCCGGGGAGCAATCAGCCCCAGCATTTT.

The chain recombines TRBV5-1 with TRBJ1-1, with D possibly TRBD1 on 5 matching bases. CDR1 is SGHRS, CDR2 YFSETQ, per germline. Deletions cut 7 bases from V and 4 bases from J, with 14 bases between. This CDR3 spans 13 amino acids. This CDR3 is CASRVGGGTEAFF. CDR3 bases: TGCGCCAGCCGTGTTGGGGGGGGCACTGAAGCTTTCTTT.

The genes are TRBV18 and TRBJ2-3; tentatively, D is TRBD2 (6 bases). The V end lost 3 bases, the J end lost 3 bases, and 13 bases lay between the germline ends. The germline V gene encodes CDR1 KGHSH and CDR2 LQKENI. CDR3 size: 15 residues. The CDR3 loop reads CASSPSLAITDTQYF. In DNA form, the CDR3 reads TGTGCCAGCTCACCCAGCCTAGCGATTACAGATACGCAGTATTTT.

This clone was counted once. The rearrangement joins TRBV5-1 to TRBJ2-1; D remains unclear. V lost 4 bases to trimming and J lost 8 bases, with 10 bases between them. This CDR3 has 12 residues. Germline loops: CDR1 SGHRS, CDR2 YFSETQ. The CDR3 here is CASSGAVDEQFF. The CDR3, as DNA: TGCGCCAGCAGCGGCGCGGTCGATGAGCAGTTCTTC.

The rearrangement links TRBV5-1 to TRBJ2-6; D ambiguous. V dropped 4 bases and J dropped 2 bases, with 7 bases sitting between them. The CDR3 runs to 14 residues. Germline V gives CDR1 SGHRS, CDR2 YFSETQ. DNA of the CDR3: TGCGCCAGCAGCCCTGACACTGGGGCCAACGTCCTGACTTTC. It encodes CASSPDTGANVLTF.

This clone appeared a single time. CDR3 DNA sequence: TGCGCCAGCAGCTGGGGGGAGGACCCGAGCTCCTACAATGAGCAGTTCTTC. This gives the protein CASSWGEDPSSYNEQFF. This chain connects TRBV5-1 to TRBJ2-1, with D perhaps TRBD2 (6 bases). The CDR3 totals 17 residues. Germline V gene sequence: CDR1 SGHRS, CDR2 YFSETQ. V lost 3 bases, J lost 0 bases, and 16 bases lay in between.

The rearrangement joins TRBV6-1 to TRBJ2-7, with 10 bases that match TRBD2. Germline loops: CDR1 MNHNS, CDR2 SASEGT. J was trimmed by 7 bases and V by 8 bases; bases with no gene match: 11. The CDR3 contains 14 residues. The CDR3 DNA is TGTGCCAGCGTGTCCCTAGCGGGAGTCCAAGAGCAGTACTTC. Amino acid sequence: CASVSLAGVQEQYF.

V usage is TRBV7-2 and J usage is TRBJ2-1, with 7 positions matching TRBD2. The CDR3 extends over 15 amino acids. Germline-derived CDR1 and CDR2 are SGHTA and FQGNSA. V lost 5 bases and J lost 6; bases outside the gene matches: 10. CDR3 residues: CASSLRAGTINEQFF. CDR3 DNA sequence: TGTGCCAGCAGCCTACGAGCGGGGACCATCAATGAGCAGTTCTTC.

V is TRBV19 and J is TRBJ1-4, with D perhaps TRBD1 (5 bases). Germline V lookup: CDR1 LNHDA, CDR2 SQIVND (reference sequence). This CDR3 region has 14 residues. Trimming took 3 bases from V and 7 from J, leaving 12 bases between them. The CDR3 protein is CASSMEGLGEKLFF. CDR3 sequence (DNA): TGTGCCAGTAGTATGGAGGGGTTGGGTGAAAAACTGTTTTTT.

The CDR3 loop reads CASSYRDSYEQYF. The DNA for the CDR3 is TGTGCCAGCAGCTACAGGGATTCCTACGAGCAGTACTTC. V gene TRBV7-2 combines with J gene TRBJ2-7; possible D gene TRBD1, 6 bases. Trimming left V 4 bases short and J 1 base short, with 8 bases between. This CDR3 spans 13 amino acids. Looked up from germline, CDR1 is SGHTA and CDR2 is FQGNSA.

The rearrangement uses TRBV4-3 and TRBJ2-5, with D possibly being TRBD2 (6 bases). The J call is doubtful: the DNA matches TRBJ2-7 better. The length of the CDR3 is 15 residues. Germline V gene lookup returns CDR1 LGHNA and CDR2 YSLEER. CDR3 sequence reads: CASSQDAGSSYEQYF. CDR3 in DNA: TGCGCCAGCAGCCAAGATGCGGGAAGCTCCTACGAGCAGTACTTC.

The rearrangement links TRBV6-1 to TRBJ2-2; possible D gene TRBD1, 5 bases. Trimming cost V 10 bases and J 4 bases, with 13 bases left between them. Germline lookup yields CDR1 MNHNS and CDR2 SASEGT. The CDR3 is 13 residues long. For the CDR3, the DNA is TGTGCCACCAATCAGGGAATCACCGGGGAGCTGTTTTTT. As protein: CATNQGITGELFF.

The chain recombines TRBV6-5 with TRBJ1-2, with 9 nucleotides matching TRBD1. This CDR3 has 15 residues. The germline gives CDR1 MNHEY, CDR2 SVGAGI. Trimming cost V 5 bases and J 1 base; bases outside gene matches: 5. The CDR3 spells CASSTRTGVNYGYTF. CDR3 DNA sequence: TGTGCCAGCAGTACCCGGACAGGGGTTAACTATGGCTACACCTTC.

This chain connects TRBV2 to TRBJ2-3; 9 bases are a match to TRBD2. Germline assignment: CDR1 SNHLY and CDR2 FYNNEI. This CDR3 region has 17 residues. J gave up 2 bases and V 4 bases, and 10 bases lay outside the gene matches. CDR3 loop: CASSGGRASGVTDTQYF. In DNA form, the CDR3 reads TGTGCCAGCAGTGGGGGCCGCGCTAGCGGGGTCACAGATACGCAGTATTTT.

The V and J genes are TRBV14 and TRBJ2-4; 7 bases match TRBD1. Germline V gene lookup returns CDR1 SGHDN and CDR2 FVKESK. The ends lost 4 bases at V and 7 bases at J; junction bases unmatched: 7. The CDR3 has 14 residues. CDR3 sequence reads: CASSPTGSKNIQYF. The CDR3 DNA sequence: TGTGCCAGCAGCCCGACAGGGAGTAAGAACATTCAGTACTTC.

This chain links TRBV6-1 with TRBJ1-1, with 10 positions matching TRBD1. The CDR3 runs to 14 residues. V shed 4 bases, J shed 1 base, and the junction held 0 bases outside the gene matches. The germline V gene has CDR1 MNHNS and CDR2 SASEGT. CDR3 protein: CASSGTGGNTEAFF. The DNA of the CDR3 is TGTGCCAGCAGTGGGACAGGGGGGAACACTGAAGCTTTCTTT.

The chain recombines TRBV7-9 with TRBJ1-2; possible D gene TRBD1, 6 bases. Trimming left V 1 base short and J 2 bases short, with 17 bases between. This CDR3 has 17 amino acids. CDR1 is SEHNR and CDR2 is FQNEAQ in the germline V gene (reference sequence). CDR3 DNA: TGTGCCAGCAGCTTAGTGTCGACAGGATCGCGAAACTATGGCTACACCTTC. Protein product: CASSLVSTGSRNYGYTF.